One and the same sample provided the 25 T cell receptor delta chains below, sequenced in a study of Vγ9Vδ2 T cells in congenital toxoplasmosis. A single-tube template-switch cDNA reaction was primed with TRGC- and TRDC-specific primers. Both the TRGC1 and TRGC2 constant genes were targeted by the TRGC primer. TCRdb called clones from the reads again using CATT. The table records about 790 delta-chain clones, about an eighth of them present only once. Sequencing was carried out using gamma-delta T cells from blood. Receptors originate from a child under 10 years old born to a mother with Toxoplasma gondii infection during pregnancy, either congenitally infected or uninfected (not recorded which).

Only a few counts were recorded for this clone. Given a far larger clone just one base away, this is likely a sequencing read error. This chain joins TRAV29/DV5 and TRDJ1, with TRDD3 as a possible D gene (10 bases). Germline CDR1 is NSMFDY and CDR2 is ISSIKDK. The CDR3 length is 24 residues. V was trimmed by 0 bases and J by 8 bases, leaving 47 bases between them. CDR3 sequence: CAASVGLPTSVWGIDYEGTRKLIF. The DNA for the CDR3 is TGTGCAGCAAGCGTTGGCCTTCCTACGTCCGTCTGGGGGATAGACTACGAGGGCACAAGGAAACTCATCTTT.

To note about this clone: A much bigger clone sits one base away, suggesting this may be a read error. The V and J genes are TRDV1 and TRDJ1; TRDD3 matches at 10 bases. CDR1 is TSWWSYY and CDR2 is QGS in the germline V gene. This CDR3 region has 19 residues. J gave up 8 bases and V 8 bases, and 26 bases lay outside the gene matches. The CDR3 region is CALRARTLLRGDTRAKLIF. For the CDR3, the DNA is TGTGCTCTTAGGGCCCGCACCCTCCTACGGGGGGATACGAGGGCCAAACTCATCTTT.

Details on this clone: A far larger clone is a single base away, which makes a read error likely. This chain links TRDV3 with TRDJ1; 9 bases agree with TRDD3. Germline CDR1 TVYSNPD, CDR2 GDNSRS (reference sequence). Trimming at V came to 5 bases and at J to 2 bases, leaving 21 bases not matched to a gene. This CDR3 contains 18 residues. The CDR3 protein is CASPFFNWGKTATDKLIF. In nucleotides, the CDR3 is TGTGCCAGTCCATTCTTTAACTGGGGGAAAACAGCTACCGATAAACTCATCTTT. Filled out from reference TRDV3 and TRDJ1, the complete variable domain reads CDKVTQSSPDQTVASGSEVVLLCTYDTVYSNPDLFWYRIRPDYSFQFVFYGDNSRSEGADFTQGRFSVKHILTQKAFHLVISPVRTEDSATYYCASPFFNWGKTATDKLIFGKGTRVTVEP.

By share, this clone counts as medium-sized. A read error is possible here, since a much larger clone lies one base away. The chain carries TRDV2 and TRDJ3; 9 bases line up with TRDD3. Per the germline V gene, CDR1 is GEAIGNYY and CDR2 is EKD. This CDR3 spans 19 amino acids. After removal of 6 bases from V and 0 bases from J, the junction contained 11 bases not matched to a gene. CDR3 nucleotide sequence: TGTGCCTGTAACCGAGTCGTACTGGGGGACTCCTGGGACACCCGACAGATGTTTTTC. It specifies CACNRVVLGDSWDTRQMFF.

This clone counts as large. This specimen includes other DNA sequences encoding the same CDR3. The chain joins TRAV38-2/DV8 to TRDJ1, with a tentative D call TRDD3 (5 bases). The CDR3 runs to 17 residues. Trimming pared 0 bases from V and 0 bases from J, leaving 15 bases between. CDR1 TSESDYY and CDR2 QEAYKQQN come from the germline V gene. The CDR3 loop reads CAYRSARRGRYTDKLIF. In DNA, the CDR3 is TGTGCTTATAGGAGCGCGCGGAGGGGGCGGTACACCGATAAACTCATCTTT.

To note about this clone: It differs at one base from a far larger clone, so likely a read error. The chain is built from TRDV1 and TRDJ1; D uncertain. The CDR3 is made up of 11 amino acids. V was trimmed by 7 bases and J by 5 bases, leaving 8 bases between them. From germline, CDR1 is TSWWSYY and CDR2 QGS. The CDR3 DNA sequence: TGTGCTCTTGAGGCTCCTGATAAACTCATCTTT. Its translation is CALEAPDKLIF.

This clone is termed large. The chain carries TRAV38-2/DV8 and TRDJ1; 13 positions agree with TRDD3. This CDR3 contains 22 residues. Trimming took 0 bases from V and 0 from J; bases not matched to a gene: 17. CDR1 and CDR2 (germline): TSESDYY, QEAYKQQN. The chain's CDR3 is CAYRSGLPRYWGIRGYTDKLIF. The CDR3 DNA sequence: TGTGCTTATAGGAGCGGCCTTCCTCGGTACTGGGGGATACGCGGGTACACCGATAAACTCATCTTT.

Comment on this clone: This may arise from a read error, as a much more abundant clone is one base away. This chain uses TRDV2 with TRDJ3; D is perhaps TRDD3 (5 bases). The CDR3 has 19 residues. Germline CDR1 and CDR2: GEAIGNYY and EKD. The CDR3 loop reads CACNTGGIHISWDTRQMFF. DNA for the CDR3: TGTGCCTGTAACACCGGAGGGATCCATATCTCCTGGGACACCCGACAGATGTTTTTC.

The table lists this clone with a few counts. A far larger clone is just one base off, so this is likely a read error. This rearrangement joins TRDV3 to TRDJ1; 8 nucleotides line up with TRDD2. J gave up 3 bases and V 5 bases, and 23 bases lay outside the gene matches. Germline CDR1 TVYSNPD, CDR2 GDNSRS (reference sequence). This CDR3 spans 18 amino acids. CDR3 nucleotides: TGTGCCATGGGCTTCCTACGAAGTCAAGAGGGACCCCCCGATAAACTCATCTTT. As protein: CAMGFLRSQEGPPDKLIF.

Of note for this clone: An end of the junction differs from the germline gene, which may be a read error. This chain connects TRDV2 to TRDJ3; 7 bases are a match to TRDD3. From germline, CDR1 is GEAIGNYY and CDR2 EKD. The CDR3 extends over 19 amino acids. DNA of the CDR3: TGTGCCTGTAACACTCTGGGGGTTAATAGCTCCTGGGACACCCGACAGATGTTTTTC. This sequence encodes CACNTLGVNSSWDTRQMFF.

This clone came up a few times. This may stem from a read error, because a much larger clone lies one nucleotide away. This chain uses TRDV3 with TRDJ1, with TRDD3 matching over 9 bases. The trim removed 2 bases at V and 0 bases at J, leaving 22 bases unmatched. The CDR3 is 20 amino acids. The germline gives CDR1 TVYSNPD, CDR2 GDNSRS (reference sequence). The CDR3 DNA follows: TGTGCCTTTGTAATCTCCTACCTCGTACTGGGGGAATCGTACACCGATAAACTCATCTTT. It translates to CAFVISYLVLGESYTDKLIF.

By share of the sample, this clone is medium-sized (0.01 to 0.1%). A much larger clone lies one base from this, so it may be a read error. The V and J genes are TRDV3 and TRDJ1; possible D gene TRDD2, 8 bases. This CDR3 spans 19 amino acids. Germline V CDR1 and CDR2: TVYSNPD, GDNSRS (reference sequence). The V and J ends lost 3 bases and 1 base respectively, with 30 bases between them. CDR3 region: CAFKGLPRQRGMATDKLIF. In DNA form, the CDR3 reads TGTGCCTTCAAAGGCCTTCCTAGACAACGGGGGATGGCCACCGATAAACTCATCTTT.

In the case of this clone: This probably arose from a read error, given a far larger clone one base away. This sequence joins TRDV3 and TRDJ1; D possibly corresponds to TRDD2 (8 bases). This CDR3 is 19 amino acids long. Germline V gene data show CDR1 as TVYSNPD and CDR2 as GDNSRS (reference sequence). Trimming removed 5 bases at V and 1 base at J, with 32 bases between. CDR3 DNA sequence: TGTGCCATCGAAGGCCTTCCTAGACAACGGGGGATGGCCACCGATAAACTCATCTTT. This codes for CAIEGLPRQRGMATDKLIF. The full variable domain, rest sourced from reference TRDV3 and TRDJ1, is CDKVTQSSPDQTVASGSEVVLLCTYDTVYSNPDLFWYRIRPDYSFQFVFYGDNSRSEGADFTQGRFSVKHILTQKAFHLVISPVRTEDSATYYCAIEGLPRQRGMATDKLIFGKGTRVTVEP.

In its sample, this clone is medium-sized. This chain links TRDV2 with TRDJ2; D could derive from TRDD2 or TRDD3 (8 bases each). This CDR3 spans 19 amino acids. Germline CDR1 is GEAIGNYY and CDR2 is EKD. Trimming took 1 base from V and 7 from J, leaving 27 bases between them. CDR3 protein: CACDTLPTGPTGGGAQLFF. For the CDR3, the DNA is TGTGCCTGTGACACACTTCCTACGGGTCCTACTGGGGGGGGAGCACAACTCTTCTTT.

This clone has more than one count but fewer than ten. A far larger clone is just one base off, so this is likely a read error. The rearrangement joins TRDV3 to TRDJ1; D may be TRDD2 or TRDD3 (5 bases each). Trimming pared 3 bases from V and 1 base from J, leaving 24 bases between. This CDR3 has 17 amino acids. Germline V gives CDR1 TVYSNPD, CDR2 GDNSRS (reference sequence). CDR3 in amino acids: CAFTIRLLLGGTDKLIF. The CDR3 DNA follows: TGTGCCTTCACCATCCGCCTACTGCTGGGAGGCACCGATAAACTCATCTTT.

Remarks on this clone: This likely reflects a read error, since a far larger clone is one base away. This chain uses TRDV1 with TRDJ3, with D perhaps TRDD2 (6 bases). The CDR3 spans 23 residues. Trimming pared 5 bases from V and 4 bases from J, leaving 33 bases between. From germline, CDR1 is TSWWSYY and CDR2 QGS. CDR3 residues: CALGSGCGPPTSGYIWDTRQMFF. The CDR3 DNA sequence: TGTGCTCTTGGGAGCGGGTGCGGCCCTCCTACGTCTGGGTACATTTGGGACACCCGACAGATGTTTTTC.

This clone rates as large (0.1 to 1%). Distinct nucleotide sequences in the sample also encode this CDR3. This chain links TRDV2 with TRDJ1, with D tentatively TRDD3 (6 bases). Germline CDR1 GEAIGNYY, CDR2 EKD. The V end was cut by 0 bases, the J end by 2 bases, with 6 bases between. This CDR3 is 13 amino acids long. The CDR3 loop reads CACDTWGTDKLIF. CDR3 coding DNA: TGTGCCTGTGACACCTGGGGGACCGATAAACTCATCTTT.

This clone was observed a handful of times. A single base separates this from a much larger clone, so it may be a read error. This chain links TRDV2 with TRDJ3; D possibly corresponds to TRDD3 (6 bases). Germline CDR1 GEAIGNYY, CDR2 EKD. CDR3 length equals 18 residues. This chain's CDR3 is CASDTAGGNSWDTRQMFF. CDR3 sequence (DNA): TGTGCCAGTGACACCGCGGGGGGAAACTCCTGGGACACCCGACAGATGTTTTTC.

The count of this clone is one. A much larger clone lies a single base off, so this may be a read error. The chain uses TRDV1 and TRDJ2, with TRDD2 matching 9 bases. Germline assignment: CDR1 TSWWSYY and CDR2 QGS. Unmatched junction bases numbered 45, after V lost 3 bases and J lost 7 bases. CDR3 size: 28 residues. The CDR3 here is CALGDLNAGGTGLPTGGGDVPSGAQLFF. The CDR3 coding sequence is TGTGCTCTTGGGGATCTAAACGCGGGAGGCACAGGCCTTCCTACGGGGGGGGGAGACGTACCCTCGGGAGCACAACTCTTCTTT.

In its sample, this clone is large. The chain is built from TRAV29/DV5 and TRDJ1, with 12 nucleotides matching TRDD3. V shed 0 bases, J shed 0 bases, and the junction held 15 bases outside the gene matches. From germline, CDR1 is NSMFDY and CDR2 ISSIKDK. This CDR3 comprises 20 residues. The CDR3 reads CAASARTGGYWPLYTDKLIF. DNA of the CDR3: TGTGCAGCAAGCGCCCGTACTGGGGGATACTGGCCCCTTTACACCGATAAACTCATCTTT.

This clone has just a few counts. A far larger clone differs by one base, so this is likely a read error. The rearrangement joins TRAV38-2/DV8 to TRDJ1; TRDD3 aligns across 10 bases. This CDR3 has 20 amino acids. Looked up from germline, CDR1 is TSESDYY and CDR2 is QEAYKQQN. The CDR3 region is CAYSSAVGRAENWGIGKLIF. The CDR3 DNA reads TGTGCTTATAGTAGCGCGGTGGGTCGGGCAGAAAACTGGGGGATCGGTAAACTCATCTTT.

This clone was recorded once. A far larger clone is off by one base, so a read error is likely. Other DNA sequences in the sample encode the same CDR3. The chain has TRDV1 and TRDJ1, with TRDD2 matching 7 bases. The V gene's germline CDR1 is TSWWSYY and CDR2 QGS. The CDR3 has 24 residues. CDR3 bases: TGTGCTCTTGGGGTTAATGATTTCCTACGTCTAGTGTGTTCCCTTAGGGGGTACACAGATAAACTCATCTTT. It yields the protein CALGVNDFLRLVCSLRGYTDKLIF.

This clone appeared a few times. TCRdb lists the protein of a much larger clone for this DNA, which differs at residue 9, so this is likely a read error; the protein given here is translated from the DNA itself. The chain couples TRDV1 to TRDJ1; D is perhaps TRDD1 (6 bases). CDR1 and CDR2 from the germline V gene are TSWWSYY and QGS. V dropped 0 bases and J dropped 11 bases, with 19 bases sitting between them. This CDR3 is 15 amino acids long. CDR3 bases: TGTGCTCTTGGGGAACTCTCAAACAAGTTGAAATACCTCATCTTT. Encoded protein: CALGELSNKLKYLIF.

Of note for this clone: A read error is likely here: a far larger clone is one base away. This chain uses TRDV2 with TRDJ1; 10 positions match TRDD3. In germline, CDR1 is GEAIGNYY, CDR2 EKD. This CDR3 has 16 amino acids. CDR3 sequence reads: CACDVLGDPYTDKPIF. The CDR3 DNA reads as TGTGCCTGTGACGTACTGGGGGATCCGTACACCGATAAACCCATCTTT.

This clone counts as large. The chain uses TRDV2 and TRDJ1, with TRDD3 as a possible D gene (5 bases). V was cut by 0 bases and J by 2 bases, with 12 bases left in between. Germline V gene sequence: CDR1 GEAIGNYY, CDR2 EKD. CDR3 length: 15 amino acids. Written as DNA, the CDR3 is TGTGCCTGTGACACCGGTTGGGGTAAAACCGATAAACTCATCTTT. As protein: CACDTGWGKTDKLIF.